A single sample is the source of the 29 T cell receptor beta chains below, sequenced in a study of T cell responses to AZD1222 COVID-19 vaccine (dated by TCRdb to the early 2020s). Library prep was done by the immunoSEQ multiplex PCR assay. Not all clones reach the TCRdb copy of this immuneACCESS table, which keeps in-frame sequences only. Checked studies attribute under half of the gap to unresolved V genes and leave the rest unexplained. This sample comprises roughly 190,000 clones, about 89% of them detected only once. The ten largest account for about 1.7% of the sample. The time point label corresponds to: about 28 days (+/-7) after the second vaccine dose. The specimen comprised peripheral blood, sampled 28 days after the second AZD1222 dose. The receptors were sampled from an adult who received the AZD1222 COVID-19 vaccine.

The CDR3 DNA reads TGTGCCAGTAGACGGACTAGCGCCTCCTACGAGCAGTACTTC. It translates to CASRRTSASYEQYF. The chain links TRBV19 to TRBJ2-7; 9 bases are a match to TRBD2. With V trimmed by 6 bases and J by 0 bases, 3 bases remained unmatched. The CDR3 covers 14 residues. CDR1 is LNHDA and CDR2 is SQIVND in the germline V gene (reference sequence).

In DNA form, the CDR3 reads TGTGCCAGCAGCTCCCCCGACAGGGCCCACTATGGCTACACCTTC. Translated, it gives CASSSPDRAHYGYTF. The V and J genes are TRBV6-5 and TRBJ1-2, with 7 nucleotides matching TRBD1. With 6 bases clipped from V and 3 bases from J, the junction kept 10 bases outside the gene matches. The CDR3 extends over 15 amino acids. The germline gives CDR1 MNHEY, CDR2 SVGAGI.

CDR3: CASSRKMIQGPDAYNEQFF. The CDR3 DNA sequence: TGTGCCAGCAGCCGAAAGATGATACAGGGACCAGATGCCTACAATGAGCAGTTCTTC. V usage is TRBV4-2 and J usage is TRBJ2-1, with a tentative D call TRBD1 (6 bases). Trimming took off 4 bases at V and 2 bases at J, with 24 bases between the two ends. Per germline, CDR1 LGHNA and CDR2 YNFKEQ. The CDR3 has 19 amino acids.

This chain connects TRBV5-1 to TRBJ1-5; D is ambiguous. Deletions cut 1 base from V and 6 bases from J, with 17 bases between. Germline CDR1 reads SGHRS; CDR2 reads YFSETQ. This CDR3 has 16 amino acids. The CDR3 loop reads CASSLSGPGRGQPQHF. The DNA of the CDR3 is TGCGCCAGCAGCTTGTCGGGCCCGGGGAGAGGTCAGCCCCAGCATTTT.

This clone was found once. The chain joins TRBV28 to TRBJ2-5, with 9 bases identical to TRBD2. This CDR3 has 16 amino acids. Germline lookup yields CDR1 MDHEN and CDR2 SYDVKM. The J segment lost 5 bases and the V segment lost 5 bases, leaving 12 bases of the junction unmatched. CDR3 sequence: CASSNRAGGRSETQYF. The CDR3 DNA reads as TGTGCCAGCAGTAACCGGGCGGGAGGGCGTTCTGAGACCCAGTACTTC.

This clone was seen once. The chain is built from TRBV4-2 and TRBJ1-6, with D maybe TRBD1 (5 bases). Trimming took off 4 bases at V and 8 bases at J, with 9 bases between the two ends. Germline V gene sequence: CDR1 LGHNA, CDR2 YNFKEQ. There are 13 residues in the CDR3. The CDR3 region has the DNA TGTGCCAGCAGCCGACAACAGGATTCACCCCTCCACTTT. This translates into CASSRQQDSPLHF.

The rearrangement links TRBV7-6 to TRBJ1-2, with D perhaps matching TRBD1 (5 bases). Between the trimmed V and J ends, which lost 2 bases and 6 bases, there was a span of 16 bases. CDR1 is SGHVS and CDR2 is FNYEAQ in the germline V gene. This CDR3 is 15 amino acids long. In DNA, the CDR3 is TGTGCCAGCAGCTTACTGTCGGGGGGAGGTGATGGCTACACCTTC. This sequence encodes CASSLLSGGGDGYTF.

The CDR3 here is CASSHGQVPSYEQYF. The CDR3 coding sequence is TGTGCCAGCAGCCACGGACAGGTCCCATCCTACGAGCAGTACTTC. The chain has TRBV3-1 (or the pseudogene TRBV3-2) and TRBJ2-7, with 7 nucleotides matching TRBD1. The CDR3 extends over 15 amino acids. V was pared by 3 bases and J by 1 base, with 6 bases of the junction left unmatched. Germline values: CDR1 LGHDT, CDR2 YNNKEL (reference sequence).

This rearrangement joins TRBV7-2 to TRBJ1-5; 9 bases map to TRBD1. The CDR3 is 14 amino acids. The V gene end was trimmed by 7 bases and the J gene end by 4 bases; junction bases not matched to a gene: 5. The germline gives CDR1 SGHTA, CDR2 FQGNSA. The CDR3 bases are TGTGCCAGCACCCAGGGGACAGGGAATCAGCCCCAGCATTTT. Translating gives CASTQGTGNQPQHF.

The chain links TRBV5-1 to TRBJ1-2, with a weak D call TRBD1 (6 bases). This CDR3 is built from 13 residues. Germline V gene lookup returns CDR1 SGHRS and CDR2 YFSETQ. Trimming cost V 2 bases and J 5 bases, with 10 bases left between them. In DNA, the CDR3 is TGCGCCAGCAGCTTACAGGGCCTGTATGGCTACACCTTC. Translating gives CASSLQGLYGYTF.

The V gene is TRBV5-1, the J gene TRBJ1-6; no clear D gene. The CDR3 is 17 residues long. Germline V lookup: CDR1 SGHRS, CDR2 YFSETQ. V lost 4 bases, J lost 0 bases, and 14 bases lay in between. This CDR3 is CASSQDLTGSYNSPLHF. The CDR3 bases are TGCGCCAGCAGCCAAGACCTGACCGGCTCCTATAATTCACCCCTCCACTTT.

This clone appeared a single time. This rearrangement joins TRBV19 to TRBJ2-1; 8 positions agree with TRBD2. Germline trimming cut 3 bases from V and 10 bases from J; bases unmatched to any gene: 11. Germline V gene lookup returns CDR1 LNHDA and CDR2 SQIVND (reference sequence). The CDR3 sequence is 15 residues long. For the CDR3, the DNA is TGTGCCAGTAGTATCTCCGGGACTAGGGGCAGGGAGCAGTTCTTC. Protein sequence: CASSISGTRGREQFF.

This chain links TRBV7-3 with TRBJ2-1; 14 nucleotides line up with TRBD2. J gave up 0 bases and V 5 bases, and 12 bases lay outside the gene matches. CDR3 length equals 20 residues. Germline CDR1 SGHTA, CDR2 FQGTGA. The CDR3 DNA is TGTGCCAGCAGCCTACACGGACTAGCGGGGGGCCCGAGCTCCTACAATGAGCAGTTCTTC. Its translation: CASSLHGLAGGPSSYNEQFF.

Comment on this clone: At the DNA level, this CDR3 is encoded by other sequences in the same sample as well. The V call is TRBV18, the J call TRBJ2-5, with D unresolved. Germline-derived CDR1 and CDR2 are KGHSH and LQKENI. V was pared by 6 bases and J by 0 bases, with 5 bases between. The CDR3 is made up of 12 amino acids. The CDR3 region has the DNA TGTGCCAGCTCGCCCTACCAAGAGACCCAGTACTTC. This translates into CASSPYQETQYF.

The chain couples TRBV11-1 to TRBJ2-1, with a possible D match to TRBD2 (5 bases). Deletions cut 1 base from V and 7 bases from J, with 14 bases between. Germline assignment: CDR1 SGHAT and CDR2 FQDESV (reference sequence). The CDR3 is 15 amino acids. The CDR3 DNA follows: TGTGCCAGCAGCTTAGGGGTAAGGTCGGGAAATGAGCAGTTCTTC. Residues: CASSLGVRSGNEQFF.

This clone was recorded a few times. The genes are TRBV12-3 or TRBV12-4 and TRBJ1-6; D perhaps matches TRBD1 (5 bases). Trimming left V 6 bases short and J 11 bases short, with 14 bases between. The CDR3 has 13 residues. The CDR3 DNA follows: TGTGCCAGCAGCTTCAGGGTCGGGACACCCCTCCACTTT. This sequence encodes CASSFRVGTPLHF.

The chain joins TRBV24-1 to TRBJ2-3, with D possibly matching TRBD2 (7 bases). The CDR3 totals 15 residues. Germline-derived CDR1 and CDR2 are KGHDR and SFDVKD. Trimming removed 7 bases at V and 5 bases at J, with 18 bases between. This chain's CDR3 is CATSLGGGPEDTQYF. CDR3 sequence (DNA): TGTGCCACCAGCCTAGGGGGAGGGCCGGAAGATACGCAGTATTTT.

This clone occurred once. The gene calls are TRBV7-9 and TRBJ1-2; unclear D gene. CDR1 is SEHNR and CDR2 is FQNEAQ in the germline V gene (reference sequence). V lost 1 base and J lost 2, with 8 bases in between. This CDR3 has 14 residues. The CDR3 spells CASSLGASNYGYTF. The CDR3 nucleotides are TGTGCCAGCAGCTTAGGAGCAAGCAACTATGGCTACACCTTC.

The chain couples TRBV4-3 to TRBJ2-4, with D perhaps matching TRBD2 (5 bases). The germline V gene encodes CDR1 LGHNA and CDR2 YSLEER. The CDR3 has 14 residues. Deletions cut 0 bases from V and 10 bases from J, with 13 bases between. The CDR3 loop reads CASSQDSATGIQYF. The CDR3 DNA sequence: TGCGCCAGCAGCCAAGATTCTGCGACGGGGATTCAGTACTTC.

In its sample, this clone was seen once. The CDR3 loop reads CASSIGPYGQSANTGELFF. The CDR3 DNA sequence: TGTGCCAGTAGTATAGGACCATATGGACAAAGCGCGAACACCGGGGAGCTGTTTTTT. This chain uses TRBV19 with TRBJ2-2; maybe TRBD1 (5 bases). V was shortened by 1 base and J by 0 bases, with 18 bases between the two germline ends. The CDR3 is 19 amino acids. Germline CDR1 is LNHDA and CDR2 is SQIVND (reference sequence).

The chain recombines TRBV9 with TRBJ2-1; 12 bases fit TRBD2. Per the germline V gene, CDR1 is SGDLS and CDR2 is YYNGEE. The CDR3 has 17 residues. Trimming at V came to 0 bases and at J to 7 bases, leaving 8 bases not matched to a gene. The DNA of the CDR3 is TGTGCCAGCAGCGTAGGGCTAGCGGGAGGGCCTCAAAATGAGCAGTTCTTC. It yields the protein CASSVGLAGGPQNEQFF.

This clone was counted a few times. V and J are TRBV30 and TRBJ1-2; D unresolved. Deletions cut 1 base from V and 3 bases from J, with 18 bases between. Germline CDR1 GTSNPN, CDR2 SVGIG (reference sequence). The CDR3 has 16 residues. In DNA form, the CDR3 reads TGTGCCTGGAGTGAGACTTCAACGGGAGCTTACTATGGCTACACCTTC. Protein sequence: CAWSETSTGAYYGYTF. Together with reference TRBV30 and TRBJ1-2, the CDR3 gives the full variable domain: SQTIHQWPATLVQPVGSPLSLECTVEGTSNPNLYWYRQAAGRGLQLLFYSVGIGQISSEVPQNLSASRPQDRQFILSSKKLLLSDSGFYLCAWSETSTGAYYGYTFGSGTRLTVV.

This chain uses TRBV14 with TRBJ2-2; 8 positions agree with TRBD2. The length of the CDR3 is 16 residues. Germline CDR1 reads SGHDN; CDR2 reads FVKESK. The V segment lost 3 bases and the J segment 4 bases; nucleotides outside the gene matches: 7. CDR3 sequence: CASSQTGTRLTGELFF. CDR3 sequence (DNA): TGTGCCAGCAGCCAGACCGGGACTAGACTCACCGGGGAGCTGTTTTTT.

The CDR3 protein is CAISEFPGGGYTF. CDR3 in DNA: TGTGCCATCAGTGAGTTCCCAGGAGGTGGCTACACCTTC. The chain employs TRBV10-3 and TRBJ1-2, with D uncertain. Trimming stripped 1 base from V and 7 bases from J, with 10 bases between. CDR3 length: 13 amino acids. Per germline, CDR1 ENHRY and CDR2 SYGVKD.

In nucleotides, the CDR3 is TGTGCCAGCAGTGTTCTTAGCGGGAGAGGGACCGGGGAGCTGTTTTTT. This codes for CASSVLSGRGTGELFF. V gene TRBV6-1 combines with J gene TRBJ2-2, with 9 bases aligning to TRBD2. Germline CDR1 and CDR2: MNHNS and SASEGT. V lost 4 bases and J lost 5; bases outside the gene matches: 8. The CDR3 covers 16 residues.

The gene calls are TRBV7-6 and TRBJ1-5, with D maybe TRBD1 (5 bases). The V end lost 5 bases, the J end lost 1 base, and 12 bases lay between the germline ends. The CDR3 consists of 15 residues. Germline V gives CDR1 SGHVS, CDR2 FNYEAQ. The CDR3 spells CASSAQGWSNQPQHF. DNA for the CDR3: TGTGCCAGCAGCGCTCAGGGATGGAGCAATCAGCCCCAGCATTTT.

The CDR3 spells CASSLAGVSISPLHF. The CDR3 region has the DNA TGTGCCAGCAGCTTGGCCGGGGTATCGATTTCACCCCTCCACTTT. The chain carries TRBV5-6 and TRBJ1-6; D remains ambiguous. The CDR3 runs to 15 residues. Germline values: CDR1 SGHDT, CDR2 YYEEEE. V shed 0 bases and J shed 9 bases, with 13 bases lying between them. The full variable domain, with the rest looked up from reference TRBV5-6 and TRBJ1-6, is DAGVTQSPTHLIKTRGQQVTLRCSPKSGHDTVSWYQQALGQGPQFIFQYYEEEERQRGNFPDRFSGHQFPNYSSELNVNALLLGDSALYLCASSLAGVSISPLHFGNGTRLTVT.

The chain links TRBV12-3 or TRBV12-4 to TRBJ2-7; D gene uncertain. This CDR3 is built from 11 residues. V was clipped by 5 bases and J by 3 bases, with 5 bases between them. This CDR3 reads CASSTDYEQYF. The CDR3 region has the DNA TGTGCCAGCAGTACAGACTACGAGCAGTACTTC.

This chain joins TRBV28 and TRBJ2-6, with D tentatively TRBD1 (7 bases). V dropped 5 bases and J dropped 1 base, with 12 bases sitting between them. This CDR3 has 16 amino acids. Germline CDR1 and CDR2: MDHEN and SYDVKM. As DNA, the CDR3 is TGTGCCAGCAGTATACAGGGGACTTCTGGGGCCAACGTCCTGACTTTC. Amino acid sequence: CASSIQGTSGANVLTF. The whole variable domain, remainder taken from reference TRBV28 and TRBJ2-6, is DVKVTQSSRYLVKRTGEKVFLECVQDMDHENMFWYRQDPGLGLRLIYFSYDVKMKEKGDIPEGYSVSREKKERFSLILESASTNQTSMYLCASSIQGTSGANVLTFGAGSRLTVL.